The 26 T cell receptor beta chains below were found in one sample sequenced in a study of graft-versus-host responses after intestinal transplantation. Profiled with immunoSEQ multiplex PCR; TCRdb holds only in-frame clones, not every one. The table records roughly 25,000 clones, around 94% of them present only once. Sequencing was performed on PBMCs, taken approximately 32 days after intestinal transplant. Receptors were obtained from a human patient who received an intestinal transplant, so some T cells may come from the graft donor.

CDR3 protein: CASSLGDRSPPTNNNSPLHF. CDR3 bases: TGTGCCAGCAGCTTAGGGGACAGGTCGCCCCCCACGAATAATAATTCACCCCTCCACTTT. The V call is TRBV7-8, the J call TRBJ1-6; 8 nucleotides line up with TRBD1. The CDR3 runs to 20 residues. Germline CDR1 and CDR2: SGHVS and FQNEAQ. Losses at the gene ends were 1 base for V and 5 bases for J; bases not matched to a gene: 16. Combining the CDR3 with reference TRBV7-8 and TRBJ1-6 gives the whole variable domain GAGVSQSPRYKVAKRGQDVALRCDPISGHVSLFWYQQALGQGPEFLTYFQNEAQLDKSGLPSDRFFAERPEGSVSTLKIQRTQQEDSAVYLCASSLGDRSPPTNNNSPLHFGNGTRLTVT.

Concerning this clone: Different DNA sequences within this sample yield the same CDR3. The J gene is TRBJ2-7, the V gene TRBV4-1; D gene uncertain. V shed 0 bases and J shed 3 bases, with 6 bases lying between them. The CDR3 runs to 13 residues. CDR1 is MGHRA and CDR2 is YSYEKL in the germline V gene. CDR3 nucleotide sequence: TGCGCCAGCAGCCAAGATAAAGGCTACGAGCAGTACTTC. Protein: CASSQDKGYEQYF.

The rearrangement uses TRBV9 and TRBJ1-6; D gene uncertain. Trimming stripped 0 bases from V and 11 bases from J, with 9 bases between. Germline-derived CDR1 and CDR2 are SGDLS and YYNGEE. The CDR3 loop spans 13 amino acids. This CDR3 is CASSVAGWPPLHF. For the CDR3, the DNA is TGTGCCAGCAGCGTAGCTGGGTGGCCACCCCTCCACTTT.

The CDR3 protein is CASSVEGRGELFF. DNA of the CDR3: TGTGCCAGCAGCGTAGAGGGCAGAGGGGAGCTGTTTTTT. The genes are TRBV9 and TRBJ2-2; no reliable D call. The CDR3 has 13 amino acids. Germline CDR1 and CDR2: SGDLS and YYNGEE. Trimming left V 0 bases short and J 8 bases short, with 8 bases between.

The chain links TRBV28 to TRBJ2-7, with 10 positions matching TRBD2. The CDR3 runs to 13 residues. The germline V gene has CDR1 MDHEN and CDR2 SYDVKM. J lost 2 bases, V lost 7 bases, and 2 bases had no gene match. CDR3 residues: CASTGLAPYEQYF. In DNA form, the CDR3 reads TGTGCCAGCACGGGACTAGCGCCCTACGAGCAGTACTTC. Full variable domain (missing parts from reference TRBV28 and TRBJ2-7): DVKVTQSSRYLVKRTGEKVFLECVQDMDHENMFWYRQDPGLGLRLIYFSYDVKMKEKGDIPEGYSVSREKKERFSLILESASTNQTSMYLCASTGLAPYEQYFGPGTRLTVT.

J is TRBJ1-4 and V is TRBV10-1; unclear D gene. The CDR3 spans 14 residues. V lost 0 bases and J lost 7, with 9 bases in between. The germline gives CDR1 WNHNN, CDR2 SYGVQD (reference sequence). CDR3 coding DNA: TGCGCCAGCAGTGAGTCGTGGGGTGGTGAAAAACTGTTTTTT. Translating gives CASSESWGGEKLFF.

V is TRBV7-9 and J is TRBJ1-2; D gene unclear. Germline V gene data show CDR1 as SEHNR and CDR2 as FQNEAQ (reference sequence). Trimming removed 1 base from V and 6 bases from J, with 0 bases in between. CDR3 length: 10 residues. The CDR3 DNA follows: TGTGCCAGCAGCTTAGATGGCTACACCTTC. Translation gives CASSLDGYTF.

The chain has TRBV2 and TRBJ1-1; 7 bases line up with TRBD1. Trimming at V came to 3 bases and at J to 4 bases, leaving 11 bases not matched to a gene. The CDR3 sequence is 16 residues long. The germline gives CDR1 SNHLY, CDR2 FYNNEI. CDR3 nucleotide sequence: TGTGCCAGCAGTGATCAGGGGGAAAGCCTCGGCACTGAAGCTTTCTTT. Protein sequence: CASSDQGESLGTEAFF.

The J gene is TRBJ1-1, the V gene TRBV4-3; D may be TRBD1 (5 bases). V was pared by 0 bases and J by 1 base, with 12 bases between. This CDR3 is built from 16 residues. CDR1 and CDR2 (germline): LGHNA, YSLEER. CDR3 in amino acids: CASSQDEGTANTEAFF. The CDR3 region has the DNA TGCGCCAGCAGCCAAGATGAAGGGACGGCGAACACTGAAGCTTTCTTT.

This clone has only one observation. The chain is built from TRBV6-5 and TRBJ1-5; 10 bases match TRBD1. The CDR3 is made up of 15 amino acids. Per the germline V gene, CDR1 is MNHEY and CDR2 is SVGAGI. V dropped 6 bases and J dropped 7; count of bases not matched to a gene: 9. CDR3 sequence: CASSAGTGDFQPQHF. CDR3 bases: TGTGCCAGCAGCGCGGGGACAGGGGATTTCCAGCCCCAGCATTTT.

The CDR3, as DNA: TGTGCCAGCCCTCCGGGGGGAACTAATGAAAAACTGTTTTTT. Its translation: CASPPGGTNEKLFF. The genes are TRBV19 and TRBJ1-4; possible D gene TRBD1, 5 bases. V was pared by 9 bases and J by 1 base, with 12 bases between. The CDR3 is made up of 14 amino acids. Germline V CDR1 and CDR2: LNHDA, SQIVND (reference sequence).

The genes are TRBV11-2 and TRBJ1-1; no clear D gene. The CDR3 totals 13 residues. CDR1 and CDR2 (germline): SGHAT, FQNNGV. The V end lost 3 bases, the J end lost 2 bases, and 7 bases lay between the germline ends. CDR3 loop: CASSFTHNTEAFF. The CDR3 DNA sequence: TGTGCCAGCAGCTTCACACACAACACTGAAGCTTTCTTT. The full variable domain, in which reference TRBV11-2 and TRBJ1-1 provide the parts outside the CDR3, is EAGVAQSPRYKIIEKRQSVAFWCNPISGHATLYWYQQILGQGPKLLIQFQNNGVVDDSQLPKDRFSAERLKGVDSTLKIQPAKLEDSAVYLCASSFTHNTEAFFGQGTRLTVV.

This chain connects TRBV6-5 to TRBJ2-1; D unclear. Trimming took off 6 bases at V and 2 bases at J, with 5 bases between the two ends. This CDR3 has 12 residues. CDR1 MNHEY and CDR2 SVGAGI come from the germline V gene. CDR3 region: CASSPTYNEQFF. In DNA, the CDR3 is TGTGCCAGCAGCCCGACCTACAATGAGCAGTTCTTC.

Only one count was recorded for this clone. This chain joins TRBV5-1 and TRBJ2-3; 8 nucleotides line up with TRBD1. The germline V gene has CDR1 SGHRS and CDR2 YFSETQ. The CDR3 loop spans 15 amino acids. Germline trimming cut 3 bases from V and 1 base from J; bases unmatched to any gene: 4. Here the CDR3 reads CASSSLTGGTDTQYF. CDR3 DNA: TGCGCCAGCAGCTCGCTGACAGGGGGCACAGATACGCAGTATTTT.

The gene calls are TRBV2 and TRBJ1-6; tentatively, D is TRBD1 (5 bases). This CDR3 spans 13 amino acids. Germline loops: CDR1 SNHLY, CDR2 FYNNEI. V shed 4 bases and J shed 6 bases, with 7 bases lying between them. The CDR3 coding sequence is TGTGCCAGCAGTGCACAGGTTAATTCACCCCTCCACTTT. Its translation: CASSAQVNSPLHF.

The V call is TRBV7-6, the J call TRBJ2-3; D call uncertain. The V gene lost 3 bases and the J gene lost 6 bases, with 10 bases spanning the gap. This CDR3 is 13 amino acids long. Germline V gene data show CDR1 as SGHVS and CDR2 as FNYEAQ. This chain's CDR3 is CASSFDAPDTQYF. The CDR3 DNA follows: TGTGCCAGCAGCTTTGACGCACCCGATACGCAGTATTTT.

This chain connects TRBV7-9 to TRBJ1-5; 7 bases are a match to TRBD1. The germline V gene has CDR1 SEHNR and CDR2 FQNEAQ (reference sequence). The CDR3 spans 18 residues. The V segment lost 5 bases and the J segment 2 bases; nucleotides outside the gene matches: 15. CDR3 in DNA: TGTGCCAGCAGCCCCGGGGGACCAAGGGGGCGAGGCAATCAGCCCCAGCATTTT. Residues: CASSPGGPRGRGNQPQHF. The whole variable domain, remainder taken from reference TRBV7-9 and TRBJ1-5, is DTGVSQNPRHKITKRGQNVTFRCDPISEHNRLYWYRQTLGQGPEFLTYFQNEAQLEKSRLLSDRFSAERPKGSFSTLEIQRTEQGDSAMYLCASSPGGPRGRGNQPQHFGDGTRLSIL.

The V and J genes are TRBV9 and TRBJ2-3, with D perhaps TRBD1 or TRBD2 (5 bases each). CDR1 and CDR2 from the germline V gene are SGDLS and YYNGEE. Trimming pared 3 bases from V and 0 bases from J, leaving 11 bases between. This CDR3 is built from 15 residues. The chain's CDR3 is CASSARDQSTDTQYF. The CDR3 DNA follows: TGTGCCAGCAGCGCAAGGGACCAAAGCACAGATACGCAGTATTTT.

The chain has TRBV28 and TRBJ2-5, with TRBD2 matching over 8 bases. TRBJ2-7 explains the end of the DNA better; the J call may be wrong. Germline lookup yields CDR1 MDHEN and CDR2 SYDVKM. This CDR3 comprises 14 residues. The CDR3 loop reads CASSLERGQYEQYF. In DNA, the CDR3 is TGTGCCAGCAGTTTAGAGCGGGGGCAGTACGAGCAGTACTTC.

The chain employs TRBV11-2 and TRBJ2-5, with a weak D call TRBD2 (6 bases). V was pared by 6 bases and J by 1 base, with 12 bases between. The length of the CDR3 is 14 residues. Germline CDR1 and CDR2: SGHAT and FQNNGV. The CDR3 protein is CASRGLASQETQYF. CDR3 DNA sequence: TGTGCCAGCAGGGGGCTAGCGTCCCAAGAGACCCAGTACTTC.

CDR3 sequence: CASSRGGETQYF. In DNA, the CDR3 is TGCGCCAGCAGCCGGGGAGGGGAGACCCAGTACTTC. The rearrangement joins TRBV4-1 to TRBJ2-5, with 7 bases aligning to TRBD2. The CDR3 is made up of 12 amino acids. The V and J ends lost 4 bases and 5 bases, in that order; junction bases with no gene match: 1. Germline V gives CDR1 MGHRA, CDR2 YSYEKL.

The chain links TRBV28 to TRBJ2-3; the D is unclear. Germline V lookup: CDR1 MDHEN, CDR2 SYDVKM. Between the trimmed V and J ends, which lost 5 bases and 4 bases, there was a span of 16 bases. The CDR3 has 15 residues. The DNA of the CDR3 is TGTGCCAGCAGTACCTACCGGGCAAACCCAGATACGCAGTATTTT. Its protein is CASSTYRANPDTQYF.

The gene calls are TRBV4-2 and TRBJ2-7, with 7 bases matching TRBD2. The CDR3 is 16 amino acids. The germline CDR1 and CDR2 sequences are LGHNA and YNFKEQ. V was clipped by 6 bases and J by 5 bases; unmatched bases: 16. CDR3 protein: CASRFRHQMGTNEQYF. CDR3 nucleotides: TGTGCCAGCAGATTCAGGCACCAGATGGGGACTAACGAGCAGTACTTC.

The chain is built from TRBV5-5 and TRBJ2-2; 10 positions agree with TRBD2. Germline CDR1 and CDR2: SGHKS and YYEKEE (reference sequence). The J segment lost 1 base and the V segment lost 1 base, leaving 7 bases of the junction unmatched. The CDR3 contains 18 residues. This CDR3 is CASSLSPIAGGNTGELFF. CDR3 bases: TGTGCCAGCAGCTTGAGCCCAATAGCGGGAGGGAACACCGGGGAGCTGTTTTTT.

The chain recombines TRBV12-5 with TRBJ2-7; no firm D call. Germline CDR1 reads LGHNT; CDR2 reads FRNRAP. The CDR3 length is 11 residues. The ends were cut back, 7 bases at V and 1 base at J, with 5 bases in the middle. CDR3 bases: TGTGCTAGTGCCCGTTCCTACGAGCAGTACTTC. Protein: CASARSYEQYF.

The DNA for the CDR3 is TGTGCCAGCAGCTTAGGCGTGACGGGGGCTGAAGCTTTCTTT. It is translated as CASSLGVTGAEAFF. V gene TRBV11-2 combines with J gene TRBJ1-1; D is perhaps TRBD1 (5 bases). This CDR3 comprises 14 residues. Between the trimmed V and J ends, which lost 1 base and 6 bases, there was a span of 12 bases. CDR1 is SGHAT and CDR2 is FQNNGV in the germline V gene.